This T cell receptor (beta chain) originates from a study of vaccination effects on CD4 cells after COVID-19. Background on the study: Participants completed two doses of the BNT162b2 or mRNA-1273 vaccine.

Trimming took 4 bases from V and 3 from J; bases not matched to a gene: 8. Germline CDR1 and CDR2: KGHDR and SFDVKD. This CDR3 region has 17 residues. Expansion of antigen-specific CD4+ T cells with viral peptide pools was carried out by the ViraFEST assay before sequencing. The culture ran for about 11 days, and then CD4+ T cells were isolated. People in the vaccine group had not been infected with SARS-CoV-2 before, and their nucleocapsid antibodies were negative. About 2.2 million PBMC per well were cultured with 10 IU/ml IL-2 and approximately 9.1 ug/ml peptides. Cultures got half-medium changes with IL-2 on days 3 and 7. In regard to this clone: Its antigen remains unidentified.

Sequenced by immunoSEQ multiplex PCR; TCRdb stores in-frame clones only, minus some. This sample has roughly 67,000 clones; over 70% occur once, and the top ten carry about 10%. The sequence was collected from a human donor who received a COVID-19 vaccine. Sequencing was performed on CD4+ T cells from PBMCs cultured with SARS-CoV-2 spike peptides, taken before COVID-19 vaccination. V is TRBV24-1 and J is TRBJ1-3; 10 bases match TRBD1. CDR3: CATSDRPGTGVGNTIYF. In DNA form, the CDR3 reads TGTGCCACCAGTGACCGTCCCGGGACAGGGGTTGGAAACACCATATATTTT.